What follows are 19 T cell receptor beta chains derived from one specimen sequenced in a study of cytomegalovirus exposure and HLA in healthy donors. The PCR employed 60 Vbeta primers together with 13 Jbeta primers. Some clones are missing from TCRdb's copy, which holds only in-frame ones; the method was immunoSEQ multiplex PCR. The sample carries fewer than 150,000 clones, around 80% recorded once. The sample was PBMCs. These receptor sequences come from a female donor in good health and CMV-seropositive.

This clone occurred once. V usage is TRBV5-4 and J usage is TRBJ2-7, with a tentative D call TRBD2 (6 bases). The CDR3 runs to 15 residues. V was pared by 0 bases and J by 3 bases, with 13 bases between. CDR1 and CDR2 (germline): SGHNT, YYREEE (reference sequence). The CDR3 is CASSLAMAGIYEQYF. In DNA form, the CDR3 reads TGTGCCAGCAGCTTGGCAATGGCGGGAATCTACGAGCAGTACTTC.

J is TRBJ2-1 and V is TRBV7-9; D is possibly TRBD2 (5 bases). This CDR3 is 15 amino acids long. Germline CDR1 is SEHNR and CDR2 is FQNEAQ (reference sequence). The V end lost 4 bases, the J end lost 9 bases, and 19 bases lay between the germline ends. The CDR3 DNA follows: TGTGCCAGCAGCTCAAGCGGTTCGGGGTGGGCTGAGCAGTTCTTC. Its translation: CASSSSGSGWAEQFF.

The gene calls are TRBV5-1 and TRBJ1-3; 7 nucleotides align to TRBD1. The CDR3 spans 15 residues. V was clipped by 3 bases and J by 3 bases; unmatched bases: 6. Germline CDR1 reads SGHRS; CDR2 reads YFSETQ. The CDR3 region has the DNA TGCGCCAGCAGCTCAGCAGGGGGAGATGGAAACACCATATATTTT. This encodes CASSSAGGDGNTIYF.

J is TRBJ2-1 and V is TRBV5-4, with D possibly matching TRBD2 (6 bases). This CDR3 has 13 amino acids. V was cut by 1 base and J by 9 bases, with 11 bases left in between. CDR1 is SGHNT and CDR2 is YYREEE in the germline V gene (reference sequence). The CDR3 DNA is TGTGCCAGCAGCTTGATTAGCGGTCCTGAGCAGTTCTTC. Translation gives CASSLISGPEQFF. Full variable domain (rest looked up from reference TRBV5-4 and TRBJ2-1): ETGVTQSPTHLIKTRGQQVTLRCSSQSGHNTVSWYQQALGQGPQFIFQYYREEENGRGNFPPRFSGLQFPNYSSELNVNALELDDSALYLCASSLISGPEQFFGPGTRLTVL.

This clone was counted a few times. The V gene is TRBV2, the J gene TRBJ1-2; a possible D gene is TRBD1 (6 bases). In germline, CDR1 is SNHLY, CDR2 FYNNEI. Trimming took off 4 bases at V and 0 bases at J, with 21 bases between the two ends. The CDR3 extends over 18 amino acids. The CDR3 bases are TGTGCCAGCAGTGGTTATACAGGGAGGGCCGGAACTAACTATGGCTACACCTTC. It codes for CASSGYTGRAGTNYGYTF.

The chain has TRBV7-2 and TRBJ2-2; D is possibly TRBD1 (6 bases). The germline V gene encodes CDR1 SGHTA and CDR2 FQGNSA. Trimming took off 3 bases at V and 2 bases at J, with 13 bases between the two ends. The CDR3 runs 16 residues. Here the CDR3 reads CASSFRTGHNTGELFF. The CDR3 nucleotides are TGTGCCAGCAGCTTTCGAACAGGGCATAACACCGGGGAGCTGTTTTTT. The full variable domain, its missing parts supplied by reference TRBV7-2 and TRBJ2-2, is GAGVSQSPSNKVTEKGKDVELRCDPISGHTALYWYRQSLGQGLEFLIYFQGNSAPDKSGLPSDRFSAERTGGSVSTLTIQRTQQEDSAVYLCASSFRTGHNTGELFFGEGSRLTVL.

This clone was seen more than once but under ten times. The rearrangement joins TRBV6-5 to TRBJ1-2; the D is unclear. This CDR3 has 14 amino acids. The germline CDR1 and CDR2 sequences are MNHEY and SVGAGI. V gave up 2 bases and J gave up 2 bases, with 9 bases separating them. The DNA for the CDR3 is TGTGCCAGCAGTTACAATAGAAAAAACTATGGCTACACCTTC. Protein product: CASSYNRKNYGYTF.

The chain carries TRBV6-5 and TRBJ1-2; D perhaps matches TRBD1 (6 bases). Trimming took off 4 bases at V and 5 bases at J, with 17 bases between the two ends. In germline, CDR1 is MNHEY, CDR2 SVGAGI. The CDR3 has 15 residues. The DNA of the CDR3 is TGTGCCAGCAGTTCCACTCAGGGGATGGGATATGGCTACACCTTC. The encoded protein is CASSSTQGMGYGYTF.

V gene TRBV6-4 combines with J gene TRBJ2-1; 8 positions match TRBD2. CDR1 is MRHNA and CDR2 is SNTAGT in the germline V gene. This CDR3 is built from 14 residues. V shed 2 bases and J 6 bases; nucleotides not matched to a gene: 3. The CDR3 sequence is CASSDHGLANEQFF. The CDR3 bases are TGTGCCAGCAGTGACCATGGACTAGCCAATGAGCAGTTCTTC.

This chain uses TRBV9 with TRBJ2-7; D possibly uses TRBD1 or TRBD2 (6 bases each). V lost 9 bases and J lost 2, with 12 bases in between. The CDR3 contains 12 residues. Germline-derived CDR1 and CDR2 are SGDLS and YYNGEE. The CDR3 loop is CATRGGPYEQYF. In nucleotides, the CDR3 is TGTGCCACCAGGGGAGGTCCCTACGAGCAGTACTTC.

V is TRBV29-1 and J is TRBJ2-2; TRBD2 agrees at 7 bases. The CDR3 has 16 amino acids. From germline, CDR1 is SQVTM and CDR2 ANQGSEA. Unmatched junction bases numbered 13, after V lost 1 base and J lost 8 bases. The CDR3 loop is CSVEVGRGTYRGELFF. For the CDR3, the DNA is TGCAGCGTTGAAGTGGGGCGGGGGACCTACCGTGGGGAGCTGTTTTTT.

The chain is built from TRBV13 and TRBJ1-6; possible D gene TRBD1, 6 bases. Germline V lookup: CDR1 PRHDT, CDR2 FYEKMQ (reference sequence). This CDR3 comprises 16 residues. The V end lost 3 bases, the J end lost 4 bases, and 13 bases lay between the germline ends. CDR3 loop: CASSFLDSEYNSPLHF. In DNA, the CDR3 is TGTGCCAGCAGCTTTTTGGACAGCGAATATAATTCACCCCTCCACTTT.

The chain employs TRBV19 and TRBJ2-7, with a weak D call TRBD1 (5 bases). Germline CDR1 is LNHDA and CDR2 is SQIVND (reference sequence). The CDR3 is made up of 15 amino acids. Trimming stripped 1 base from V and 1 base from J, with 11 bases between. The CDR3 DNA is TGTGCCAGTAGTATAGCCTCGACAGCATCCTACGAGCAGTACTTC. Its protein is CASSIASTASYEQYF.

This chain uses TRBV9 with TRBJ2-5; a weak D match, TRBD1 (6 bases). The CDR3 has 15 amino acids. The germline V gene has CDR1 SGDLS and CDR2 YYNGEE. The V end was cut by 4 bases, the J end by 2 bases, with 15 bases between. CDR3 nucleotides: TGTGCCAGCAGCTCGGGACACAGAATACAAGAGACCCAGTACTTC. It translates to CASSSGHRIQETQYF.

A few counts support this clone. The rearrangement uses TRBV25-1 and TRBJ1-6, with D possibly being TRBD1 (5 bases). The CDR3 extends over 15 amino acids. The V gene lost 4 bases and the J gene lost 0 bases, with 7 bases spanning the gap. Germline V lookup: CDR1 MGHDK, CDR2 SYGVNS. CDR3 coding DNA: TGTGCCAGCAGTGGCGGGGCCTCCTATAATTCACCCCTCCACTTT. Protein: CASSGGASYNSPLHF.

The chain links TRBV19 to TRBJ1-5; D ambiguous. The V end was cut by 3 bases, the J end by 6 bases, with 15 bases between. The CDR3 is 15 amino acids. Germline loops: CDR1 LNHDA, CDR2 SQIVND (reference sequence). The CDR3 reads CASSMSIAATQPQHF. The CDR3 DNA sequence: TGTGCCAGTAGTATGAGCATAGCGGCTACTCAGCCCCAGCATTTT.

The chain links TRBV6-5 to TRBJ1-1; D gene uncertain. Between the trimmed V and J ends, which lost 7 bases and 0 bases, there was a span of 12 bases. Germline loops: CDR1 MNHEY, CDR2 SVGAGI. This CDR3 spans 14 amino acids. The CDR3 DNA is TGTGCCAGCACCCCGGGGAGCCTGAACACTGAAGCTTTCTTT. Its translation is CASTPGSLNTEAFF.

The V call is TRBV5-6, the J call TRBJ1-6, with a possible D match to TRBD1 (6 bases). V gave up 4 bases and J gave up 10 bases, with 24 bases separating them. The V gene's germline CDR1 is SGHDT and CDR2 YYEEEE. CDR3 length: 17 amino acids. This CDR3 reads CASSLRGGGGAGSPLHF. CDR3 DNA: TGTGCCAGCAGCCTTCGCGGAGGGGGGGGCGCCGGGTCACCCCTCCACTTT.

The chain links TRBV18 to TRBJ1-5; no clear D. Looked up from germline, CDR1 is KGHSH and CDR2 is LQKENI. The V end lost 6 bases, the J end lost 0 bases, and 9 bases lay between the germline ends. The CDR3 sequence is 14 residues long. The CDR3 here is CASSLTLSNQPQHF. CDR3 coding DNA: TGTGCCAGCTCTCTGACACTTAGCAATCAGCCCCAGCATTTT.